This passage covers 27 T cell receptor beta chains from one sample sequenced in a study of Tregs in tolerant kidney transplant recipients. Related graft donors supplied nonmyeloablative bone marrow transplants, and mixed chimerism was transient. TCRdb's copy holds only in-frame clones and misses some; the assay was immunoSEQ multiplex PCR. The sample has some 57,000 clones, 91% seen once; the top ten hold 13% to 15%. The material sequenced was CD8+ T cells from blood (PBMCs), taken 24 months after the transplant. Receptor source: a human patient who received a combined kidney and bone marrow transplant. The graft donor may be the source of some T cells.

The chain joins TRBV4-2 to TRBJ2-7; perhaps TRBD1 as D (6 bases). V shed 5 bases and J shed 0 bases, with 17 bases lying between them. Germline CDR1 and CDR2: LGHNA and YNFKEQ. CDR3 length: 16 residues. Here the CDR3 reads CASSSHTGTFSYEQYF. The DNA of the CDR3 is TGTGCCAGCAGCTCCCACACCGGGACATTCTCCTACGAGCAGTACTTC.

This chain uses TRBV27 with TRBJ2-1; TRBD2 matches at 11 bases. Losses at the gene ends were 8 bases for V and 4 bases for J; bases not matched to a gene: 7. The CDR3 is 15 amino acids. Germline V CDR1 and CDR2: MNHEY, SMNVEV (reference sequence). CDR3 sequence reads: CASGLAGGGYNEQFF. In nucleotides, the CDR3 is TGTGCCAGCGGATTAGCGGGAGGGGGTTACAATGAGCAGTTCTTC.

This rearrangement joins TRBV7-9 to TRBJ2-7, with TRBD2 matching 9 bases. The CDR3 is 14 residues long. Germline CDR1 and CDR2: SEHNR and FQNEAQ (reference sequence). Trimming cost V 5 bases and J 3 bases; bases outside gene matches: 5. The DNA for the CDR3 is TGTGCCAGCAGCATGGCGGGAGGGAGCTACGAGCAGTACTTC. Translating gives CASSMAGGSYEQYF.

In DNA, the CDR3 is TGTGCCTGGATCAAATCGGGACTTAACACAGATACGCAGTATTTT. It yields the protein CAWIKSGLNTDTQYF. The chain recombines TRBV30 with TRBJ2-3, with D perhaps TRBD2 (6 bases). V was shortened by 4 bases and J by 2 bases, with 16 bases between the two germline ends. CDR3 length: 15 residues. From germline, CDR1 is GTSNPN and CDR2 SVGIG (reference sequence).

This chain links TRBV9 with TRBJ2-5; D is possibly TRBD2 (6 bases). V was pared by 6 bases and J by 9 bases, with 21 bases between. CDR1 and CDR2 from the germline V gene are SGDLS and YYNGEE. The CDR3 spans 14 residues. The CDR3 nucleotides read TGTGCCAGCACTACTACTAGCACCTCACGGGCCCAGTACTTC. This encodes CASTTTSTSRAQYF.

The J gene is TRBJ2-7, the V gene TRBV19, with 13 bases fitting TRBD2. V gave up 5 bases and J gave up 4 bases; unmatched junction bases: 2. CDR1 is LNHDA and CDR2 is SQIVND in the germline V gene (reference sequence). The CDR3 runs to 14 residues. The CDR3 loop reads CASSGTSGEYEQYF. DNA for the CDR3: TGTGCCAGTAGTGGGACTAGCGGGGAGTACGAGCAGTACTTC. Filled out from reference TRBV19 and TRBJ2-7, the complete variable domain reads DGGITQSPKYLFRKEGQNVTLSCEQNLNHDAMYWYRQDPGQGLRLIYYSQIVNDFQKGDIAEGYSVSREKKESFPLTVTSAQKNPTAFYLCASSGTSGEYEQYFGPGTRLTVT.

The chain employs TRBV27 and TRBJ2-7; 8 bases fit TRBD1. Germline V lookup: CDR1 MNHEY, CDR2 SMNVEV (reference sequence). The CDR3 sequence is 14 residues long. V was clipped by 2 bases and J by 5 bases; unmatched bases: 5. The CDR3 spells CASSLGGQGHEQYF. For the CDR3, the DNA is TGTGCCAGCAGTTTAGGCGGACAGGGCCACGAGCAGTACTTC.

The chain joins TRBV5-4 to TRBJ2-7; 9 positions agree with TRBD1. This CDR3 contains 14 residues. The V segment lost 4 bases and the J segment 6 bases; nucleotides outside the gene matches: 8. The germline CDR1 and CDR2 sequences are SGHNT and YYREEE (reference sequence). The DNA for the CDR3 is TGTGCCAGCAGCCCGACAAACAGGGGGCCCGAGCAGTACTTC. Protein product: CASSPTNRGPEQYF. The full variable domain, its missing parts supplied by reference TRBV5-4 and TRBJ2-7, is ETGVTQSPTHLIKTRGQQVTLRCSSQSGHNTVSWYQQALGQGPQFIFQYYREEENGRGNFPPRFSGLQFPNYSSELNVNALELDDSALYLCASSPTNRGPEQYFGPGTRLTVT.

This chain joins TRBV4-1 and TRBJ2-7, with 7 bases aligning to TRBD2. This CDR3 is built from 17 residues. With 0 bases clipped from V and 4 bases from J, the junction kept 12 bases outside the gene matches. The V gene's germline CDR1 is MGHRA and CDR2 YSYEKL. This CDR3 is CASSQDSRGSGLYEQYF. Here the CDR3 DNA reads TGCGCCAGCAGCCAAGATTCGCGCGGGAGTGGGTTGTACGAGCAGTACTTC.

The sample holds one count of this clone. This rearrangement joins TRBV4-2 to TRBJ2-1; D remains ambiguous. This CDR3 spans 12 amino acids. Germline CDR1 reads LGHNA; CDR2 reads YNFKEQ. Trimming shortened V by 1 base and J by 9 bases, and 7 bases separated the two germline ends. DNA of the CDR3: TGTGCCAGCAGCCAAGGGAGCCTTGAGCAGTTCTTC. Translated: CASSQGSLEQFF.

This chain uses TRBV9 with TRBJ1-5; D perhaps matches TRBD1 (6 bases). Germline values: CDR1 SGDLS, CDR2 YYNGEE. The CDR3 contains 15 residues. The V end was cut by 3 bases, the J end by 4 bases, with 14 bases between. In nucleotides, the CDR3 is TGTGCCAGCAGCGACGGGACATCTTCAAATCAGCCCCAGCATTTT. Protein: CASSDGTSSNQPQHF.

The chain joins TRBV29-1 to TRBJ2-1; possibly TRBD1 for D (6 bases). This CDR3 region has 21 residues. Looked up from germline, CDR1 is SQVTM and CDR2 is ANQGSEA. The germline V and J ends were trimmed by 2 bases and 2 bases, with 31 bases remaining between them. The CDR3, as DNA: TGCAGCGTTGAATCCCCGATCCAAAACCTGAAAACAGGGACGACCTACAATGAGCAGTTCTTC. This gives the protein CSVESPIQNLKTGTTYNEQFF.

The genes are TRBV2 and TRBJ1-2; 9 bases fit TRBD1. CDR1 is SNHLY and CDR2 is FYNNEI in the germline V gene. The CDR3 is 12 residues long. The chain's CDR3 is CAWVDRGNGYTF. CDR3 DNA: TGTGCTTGGGTCGACAGGGGGAATGGCTACACCTTC.

The chain combines TRBV19 with TRBJ2-1, with D hard to call. Trimming removed 1 base from V and 7 bases from J, with 5 bases in between. The germline V gene has CDR1 LNHDA and CDR2 SQIVND (reference sequence). The CDR3 extends over 12 amino acids. The DNA of the CDR3 is TGTGCCAGTAGTATAGGAGCTAATGAGCAGTTCTTC. It encodes CASSIGANEQFF.

The chain joins TRBV9 to TRBJ2-2; 12 nucleotides line up with TRBD2. The CDR3 has 17 residues. The J segment lost 3 bases and the V segment lost 5 bases, leaving 8 bases of the junction unmatched. CDR1 SGDLS and CDR2 YYNGEE come from the germline V gene. The CDR3 loop reads CASSTLGTSGYTGELFF. CDR3 nucleotides: TGTGCCAGCAGTACACTGGGGACTAGCGGGTACACCGGGGAGCTGTTTTTT. The complete variable domain, with remaining parts taken from reference TRBV9 and TRBJ2-2, reads DSGVTQTPKHLITATGQRVTLRCSPRSGDLSVYWYQQSLDQGLQFLIQYYNGEERAKGNILERFSAQQFPDLHSELNLSSLELGDSALYFCASSTLGTSGYTGELFFGEGSRLTVL.

The chain recombines TRBV27 with TRBJ2-3; TRBD2 is a possible D gene (7 bases). In germline, CDR1 is MNHEY, CDR2 SMNVEV (reference sequence). This CDR3 has 18 amino acids. Trimming shortened V by 3 bases and J by 1 base, and 20 bases separated the two germline ends. Here the CDR3 reads CASSLFPFGGPGTDTQYF. The CDR3 nucleotides read TGTGCCAGCAGTTTGTTTCCTTTCGGGGGGCCTGGCACAGATACGCAGTATTTT.

This sequence joins TRBV28 and TRBJ1-1, with unresolved D. The CDR3 is 15 amino acids. The germline gives CDR1 MDHEN, CDR2 SYDVKM. The V gene lost 4 bases and the J gene lost 1 base, with 13 bases spanning the gap. The CDR3 protein is CASSSPVWANTEAFF. As DNA, the CDR3 is TGTGCCAGCAGTTCCCCCGTCTGGGCGAACACTGAAGCTTTCTTT.

The CDR3 DNA is TGTGCCAGCAGCCAAACGGGTACTGAAGCTTTCTTT. As protein: CASSQTGTEAFF. The chain has TRBV14 and TRBJ1-1; no definite D call. The V end lost 2 bases, the J end lost 5 bases, and 6 bases lay between the germline ends. The length of the CDR3 is 12 residues. Per the germline V gene, CDR1 is SGHDN and CDR2 is FVKESK.

CDR3 in amino acids: CAISDARGDGYTF. In DNA, the CDR3 is TGTGCCATCAGTGATGCACGGGGGGATGGCTACACCTTC. The chain combines TRBV10-3 with TRBJ1-2; maybe TRBD1 (5 bases). Germline CDR1 and CDR2: ENHRY and SYGVKD. V was shortened by 3 bases and J by 6 bases, with 11 bases between the two germline ends. The CDR3 spans 13 residues.

The chain employs TRBV19 and TRBJ2-5; 9 bases agree with TRBD1. The assigned J gene may be wrong: the sequence end matches TRBJ2-7 better. The CDR3 has 15 residues. Germline loops: CDR1 LNHDA, CDR2 SQIVND (reference sequence). The CDR3 bases are TGTGCCAGTAGCCTAGGGACAGGGAGCTCCTACGAGCAGTACTTC. Translating gives CASSLGTGSSYEQYF.

The V and J genes are TRBV9 and TRBJ2-7, with 8 positions matching TRBD2. The CDR3 is made up of 14 amino acids. Germline V gene lookup returns CDR1 SGDLS and CDR2 YYNGEE. Trimming at V came to 3 bases and at J to 9 bases, leaving 11 bases not matched to a gene. Here the CDR3 reads CASSGREGPFGQYF. In DNA form, the CDR3 reads TGTGCCAGCAGCGGTCGGGAGGGCCCCTTCGGGCAGTACTTC. Looking up the rest from reference TRBV9 and TRBJ2-7 gives the full variable domain: DSGVTQTPKHLITATGQRVTLRCSPRSGDLSVYWYQQSLDQGLQFLIQYYNGEERAKGNILERFSAQQFPDLHSELNLSSLELGDSALYFCASSGREGPFGQYFGPGTRLTVT.

With respect to this clone: A read error may account for a junction end that differs from germline. The chain carries TRBV5-4 and TRBJ2-5; the match to TRBD2 covers 12 bases. This CDR3 is 15 amino acids long. Germline-derived CDR1 and CDR2 are SGHNT and YYREEE (reference sequence). The CDR3 bases are TGTGCCAGCAGCTGGGGACTAGCGGGCCAAGAGACCCGGTACTTC. This codes for CASSWGLAGQETRYF.

The chain joins TRBV13 to TRBJ2-5, with TRBD2 identical over 9 bases. The germline CDR1 and CDR2 sequences are PRHDT and FYEKMQ (reference sequence). This CDR3 is built from 18 residues. V trimming: 5 bases; J trimming: 2 bases; junction bases outside the gene matches: 15. CDR3 region: CASSPRPQRLADQETQYF. DNA of the CDR3: TGTGCCAGCAGCCCCAGGCCCCAACGACTAGCGGATCAAGAGACCCAGTACTTC.

The chain joins TRBV7-9 to TRBJ2-7, with D perhaps TRBD1 (5 bases). CDR1 is SEHNR and CDR2 is FQNEAQ in the germline V gene (reference sequence). V was pared by 2 bases and J by 5 bases, with 10 bases between. This CDR3 comprises 13 residues. This chain's CDR3 is CASSLRGIDEQYF. CDR3 bases: TGTGCCAGCAGCTTAAGGGGTATCGACGAGCAGTACTTC.

Remarks on this clone: The junction and the germline gene differ at one end; a read error may be behind it. The CDR3 loop is CASSFSTGKNEHYF. The CDR3 bases are TGCGCCAGCAGCTTTAGTACAGGGAAAAACGAGCATTACTTC. The J gene is TRBJ2-7, the V gene TRBV5-1, with D tentatively TRBD1 (6 bases). The CDR3 covers 14 residues. Germline V gives CDR1 SGHRS, CDR2 YFSETQ.

The chain has TRBV7-9 and TRBJ1-1; D not resolved. Trimming took off 2 bases at V and 1 base at J, with 8 bases between the two ends. Per the germline V gene, CDR1 is SEHNR and CDR2 is FQNEAQ (reference sequence). The CDR3 extends over 14 amino acids. The CDR3 protein is CASSLLEGNTEAFF. Here the CDR3 DNA reads TGTGCCAGCAGCTTACTCGAGGGGAACACTGAAGCTTTCTTT.

The V gene is TRBV19, the J gene TRBJ1-2; D call uncertain. CDR3 length: 15 residues. Germline V gives CDR1 LNHDA, CDR2 SQIVND (reference sequence). Trimming cost V 2 bases and J 8 bases, with 18 bases left between them. The CDR3 loop reads CASSITAGGSGGYTF. In DNA, the CDR3 is TGTGCCAGTAGTATAACGGCGGGCGGTTCTGGGGGCTACACCTTC.